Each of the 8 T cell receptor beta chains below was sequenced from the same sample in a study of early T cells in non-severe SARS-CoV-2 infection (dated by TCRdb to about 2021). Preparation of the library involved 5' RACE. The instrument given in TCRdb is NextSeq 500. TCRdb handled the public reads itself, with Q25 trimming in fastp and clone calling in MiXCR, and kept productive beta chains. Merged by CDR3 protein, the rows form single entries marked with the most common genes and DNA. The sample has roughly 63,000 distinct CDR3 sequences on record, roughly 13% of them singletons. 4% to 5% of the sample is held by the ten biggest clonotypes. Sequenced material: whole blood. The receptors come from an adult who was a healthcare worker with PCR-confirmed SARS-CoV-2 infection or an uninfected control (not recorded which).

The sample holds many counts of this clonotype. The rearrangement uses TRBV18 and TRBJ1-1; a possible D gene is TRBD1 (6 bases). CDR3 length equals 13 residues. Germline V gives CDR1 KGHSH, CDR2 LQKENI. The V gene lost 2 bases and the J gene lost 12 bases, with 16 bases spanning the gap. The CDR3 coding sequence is TGTGCCAGCTCACCAGGGGGACGGCAGGGGACTTTCTTT. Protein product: CASSPGGRQGTFF. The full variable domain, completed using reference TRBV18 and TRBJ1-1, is NAGVMQNPRHLVRRRGQEARLRCSPMKGHSHVYWYRQLPEEGLKFMVYLQKENIIDESGMPKERFSAEFPKEGPSILRIQQVVRGDSAAYFCASSPGGRQGTFFGQGTRLTVV.

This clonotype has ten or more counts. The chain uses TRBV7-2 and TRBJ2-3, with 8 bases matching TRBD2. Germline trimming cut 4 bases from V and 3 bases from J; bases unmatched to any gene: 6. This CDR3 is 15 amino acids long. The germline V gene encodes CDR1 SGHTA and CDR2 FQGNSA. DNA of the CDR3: TGTGCCAGCAGCTCACGGGGGGGCCTAACAGATACGCAGTATTTT. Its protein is CASSSRGGLTDTQYF. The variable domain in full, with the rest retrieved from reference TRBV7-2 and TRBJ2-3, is GAGVSQSPSNKVTEKGKDVELRCDPISGHTALYWYRQSLGQGLEFLIYFQGNSAPDKSGLPSDRFSAERTGGSVSTLTIQRTQQEDSAVYLCASSSRGGLTDTQYFGPGTRLTVL.

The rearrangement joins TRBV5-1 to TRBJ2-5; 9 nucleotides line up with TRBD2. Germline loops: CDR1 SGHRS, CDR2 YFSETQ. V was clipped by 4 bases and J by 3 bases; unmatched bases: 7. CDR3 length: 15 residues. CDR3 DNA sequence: TGCGCCAGCAGCCCGGCGCTAGCGGGGAAAGAGACCCAGTACTTC. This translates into CASSPALAGKETQYF.

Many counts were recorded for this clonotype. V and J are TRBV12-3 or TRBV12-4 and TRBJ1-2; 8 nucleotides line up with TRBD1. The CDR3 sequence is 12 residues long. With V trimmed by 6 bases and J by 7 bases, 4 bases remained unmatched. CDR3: CASRTGDGGYTF. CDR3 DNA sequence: TGTGCCAGCAGGACAGGGGATGGTGGCTACACCTTC.

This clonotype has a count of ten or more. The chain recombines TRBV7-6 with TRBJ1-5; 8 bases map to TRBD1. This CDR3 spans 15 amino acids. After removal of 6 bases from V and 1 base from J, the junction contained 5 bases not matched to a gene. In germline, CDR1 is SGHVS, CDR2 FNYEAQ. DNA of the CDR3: TGTGCCAGCAGTTCCCAGGGGGCCAGCAATCAGCCCCAGCATTTT. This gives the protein CASSSQGASNQPQHF.

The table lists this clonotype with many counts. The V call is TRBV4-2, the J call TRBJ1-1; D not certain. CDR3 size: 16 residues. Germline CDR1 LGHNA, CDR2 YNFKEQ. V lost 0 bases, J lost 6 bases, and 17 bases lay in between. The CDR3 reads CASSQDRSIARPEAFF. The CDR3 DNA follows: TGTGCCAGCAGCCAAGACAGGAGTATCGCTCGCCCTGAAGCTTTCTTT.

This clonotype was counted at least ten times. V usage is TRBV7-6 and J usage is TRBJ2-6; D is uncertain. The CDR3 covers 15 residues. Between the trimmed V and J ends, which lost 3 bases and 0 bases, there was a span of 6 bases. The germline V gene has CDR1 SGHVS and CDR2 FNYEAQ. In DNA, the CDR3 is TGTGCCAGCAGCTTGGATCGCTCTGGGGCCAACGTCCTGACTTTC. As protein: CASSLDRSGANVLTF.

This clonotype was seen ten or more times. CDR3 amino acids: CASSLTGGAEAFF. DNA of the CDR3: TGTGCCAGCTCACTTACAGGAGGTGCTGAAGCTTTCTTT. This rearrangement joins TRBV18 to TRBJ1-1, with D possibly matching TRBD1 (5 bases). Between the trimmed V and J ends, which lost 4 bases and 6 bases, there was a span of 12 bases. Germline CDR1 is KGHSH and CDR2 is LQKENI. The CDR3 length is 13 residues.